This note documents a single T cell receptor (beta chain) sequence. No antigen is known for it. This sample stems from a study of CD8+ T cells in alopecia areata. Overall study results and limits: Clonality in lesional scalp, especially alopecia totalis/universalis, exceeded that of normal scalp. Scalp clonality and expanded CD8+ clones among the top 100 showed significant decreases with tofacitinib.

The treatment is: oral pan-JAK inhibitor, 5-10 mg twice daily. The CDR3 extends over 14 amino acids. The V segment lost 3 bases and the J segment 9 bases; nucleotides outside the gene matches: 5. Germline CDR1 MNHEY, CDR2 SMNVEV (reference sequence). Isolated RNA was reverse transcribed into cDNA used as the sequencing template. Clones were sequenced by immunoSEQ multiplex PCR, and TCRdb holds only the in-frame ones, with some missing. The repertoire holds about 110,000 clones, 84% seen once, with over 20% in the top ten. The gene calls are TRBV27 and TRBJ1-6; TRBD1 agrees at 7 bases. The sequences come from CD8+ T cells sorted from blood, collected at week 24, from a patient treated with tofacitinib. The TCR sequence derives from a human donor with alopecia areata. As DNA, the CDR3 is TGTGCCAGCAGTTTCCAGACAGGGCTTTCACCCCTCCACTTT. Protein sequence: CASSFQTGLSPLHF.